A single sample gave rise to the 30 T cell receptor beta chains below, sequenced in a study of OX40 agonist ivuxolimab in advanced cancers. Sequencing was performed with immunoSEQ multiplex PCR; in TCRdb, only in-frame clones are kept and a portion is missing. The profile shows more than 60,000 clones, 65% to 85% of them singletons. The input for sequencing was CD4+ or CD8+ T cells sorted from blood, taken in a trial of the OX40 agonist ivuxolimab. The receptors come from an adult with an advanced solid tumor such as melanoma, head and neck, liver or kidney cancer.

This clone appeared once. V and J are TRBV5-1 and TRBJ1-6, with D unresolved. Trimming removed 0 bases at V and 9 bases at J, with 16 bases between. CDR1 is SGHRS, CDR2 YFSETQ, per germline. This CDR3 has 16 amino acids. The CDR3: CASSLAGPGFGSPLHF. Written as DNA, the CDR3 is TGCGCCAGCAGCTTGGCCGGACCTGGATTTGGTTCACCCCTCCACTTT. Variable domain in full (rest from reference TRBV5-1 and TRBJ1-6): KAGVTQTPRYLIKTRGQQVTLSCSPISGHRSVSWYQQTPGQGLQFLFEYFSETQRNKGNFPGRFSGRQFSNSRSEMNVSTLELGDSALYLCASSLAGPGFGSPLHFGNGTRLTVT.

The rearrangement joins TRBV7-3 to TRBJ1-1; D call uncertain. There are 14 residues in the CDR3. Germline V lookup: CDR1 SGHTA, CDR2 FQGTGA. V was clipped by 6 bases and J by 0 bases, with 11 bases between them. The CDR3 loop is CASRKGSVNTEAFF. Here the CDR3 DNA reads TGTGCCAGCAGAAAGGGCTCCGTGAACACTGAAGCTTTCTTT.

The chain employs TRBV9 and TRBJ1-1, with 8 bases lining up with TRBD1. V shed 3 bases, J shed 11 bases, and the junction held 6 bases outside the gene matches. The CDR3 extends over 12 amino acids. CDR1 is SGDLS, CDR2 YYNGEE, per germline. The CDR3 bases are TGTGCCAGCAGCGCAAAGGACAGGGCTGCTTTCTTT. Its protein is CASSAKDRAAFF. Variable domain in full (rest from reference TRBV9 and TRBJ1-1): DSGVTQTPKHLITATGQRVTLRCSPRSGDLSVYWYQQSLDQGLQFLIQYYNGEERAKGNILERFSAQQFPDLHSELNLSSLELGDSALYFCASSAKDRAAFFGQGTRLTVV.

The rearrangement uses TRBV7-9 and TRBJ1-4; D uncertain. With 7 bases removed from V and 8 bases from J, the gap between germline ends came to 20 bases. The CDR3 is made up of 15 amino acids. Germline V lookup: CDR1 SEHNR, CDR2 FQNEAQ (reference sequence). The CDR3 sequence is CASIAGFPDPEKLFF. Written as DNA, the CDR3 is TGTGCCAGCATCGCCGGGTTTCCCGATCCCGAAAAACTGTTTTTT. The complete variable domain, with remaining parts taken from reference TRBV7-9 and TRBJ1-4, reads DTGVSQNPRHKITKRGQNVTFRCDPISEHNRLYWYRQTLGQGPEFLTYFQNEAQLEKSRLLSDRFSAERPKGSFSTLEIQRTEQGDSAMYLCASIAGFPDPEKLFFGSGTQLSVL.

CDR3 DNA sequence: TGTGCCAGCAGGAAACTAGCGCTGAGCTCCTACAATGAGCAGTTCTTC. This translates into CASRKLALSSYNEQFF. V gene TRBV11-2 combines with J gene TRBJ2-1; 7 bases align to TRBD2. The V and J ends lost 6 bases and 0 bases, in that order; junction bases with no gene match: 8. Germline-derived CDR1 and CDR2 are SGHAT and FQNNGV. This CDR3 spans 16 amino acids.

The chain joins TRBV14 to TRBJ2-7; TRBD2 might be the D (6 bases). Looked up from germline, CDR1 is SGHDN and CDR2 is FVKESK. The V end lost 4 bases, the J end lost 6 bases, and 25 bases lay between the germline ends. This CDR3 comprises 17 residues. The CDR3 loop reads CASSLGSQGIGVFEQYF. CDR3 bases: TGTGCCAGCAGCCTCGGGAGTCAGGGCATCGGGGTCTTCGAGCAGTACTTC.

This chain links TRBV6-6 with TRBJ1-1; D remains unclear. Germline assignment: CDR1 MNHNY and CDR2 SVGAGI (reference sequence). This CDR3 comprises 14 residues. Trimming took off 6 bases at V and 0 bases at J, with 11 bases between the two ends. The CDR3 here is CASRTFRVNTEAFF. CDR3 in DNA: TGTGCCAGCAGAACCTTCAGAGTGAACACTGAAGCTTTCTTT.

The chain recombines TRBV7-9 with TRBJ2-5; the D gene is possibly TRBD2 (7 bases). The V end was cut by 8 bases, the J end by 4 bases, with 29 bases between. The germline gives CDR1 SEHNR, CDR2 FQNEAQ (reference sequence). This CDR3 comprises 18 residues. CDR3 residues: CASSQGIGGPLTPETQYF. The CDR3 nucleotides read TGTGCCAGCTCACAAGGGATCGGGGGGCCGTTAACCCCAGAGACCCAGTACTTC. The variable domain in full, completed from reference TRBV7-9 and TRBJ2-5, reads DTGVSQNPRHKITKRGQNVTFRCDPISEHNRLYWYRQTLGQGPEFLTYFQNEAQLEKSRLLSDRFSAERPKGSFSTLEIQRTEQGDSAMYLCASSQGIGGPLTPETQYFGPGTRLLVL.

CDR3 sequence reads: CASSRRQDDGYTF. The DNA for the CDR3 is TGTGCCAGCAGCCGCCGACAGGATGACGGCTACACCTTC. This chain connects TRBV9 to TRBJ1-2, with a tentative D call TRBD1 (6 bases). The CDR3 contains 13 residues. Trimming took 4 bases from V and 8 from J, leaving 15 bases between them. The germline gives CDR1 SGDLS, CDR2 YYNGEE.

The gene calls are TRBV5-4 and TRBJ2-5, with D hard to call. Germline V CDR1 and CDR2: SGHNT, YYREEE (reference sequence). Trimming took off 1 base at V and 1 base at J, with 2 bases between the two ends. The CDR3 is made up of 12 amino acids. The CDR3 reads CASSLLQETQYF. In DNA form, the CDR3 reads TGTGCCAGCAGCTTGCTCCAAGAGACCCAGTACTTC.

This clone was observed a single time. The V and J genes are TRBV6-1 and TRBJ1-3, with no clear D. CDR3 length equals 13 residues. V lost 8 bases, J lost 2 bases, and 10 bases lay in between. Germline V gene sequence: CDR1 MNHNS, CDR2 SASEGT. CDR3 region: CASVNGAGNTIYF. The CDR3 bases are TGTGCCAGCGTAAATGGGGCTGGAAACACCATATATTTT.

J is TRBJ2-7 and V is TRBV7-9; the D gene could be TRBD1 or TRBD2 (5 bases each). CDR3 length equals 15 residues. Between the trimmed V and J ends, which lost 0 bases and 1 base, there was a span of 10 bases. Germline values: CDR1 SEHNR, CDR2 FQNEAQ (reference sequence). The CDR3 DNA reads TGTGCCAGCAGCTTAGCAGGGGCGGGTTCCTACGAGCAGTACTTC. Translating it yields CASSLAGAGSYEQYF.

This chain joins TRBV28 and TRBJ1-4; D gene ambiguous. The CDR3 runs 14 residues. Trimming pared 3 bases from V and 5 bases from J, leaving 10 bases between. The germline V gene has CDR1 MDHEN and CDR2 SYDVKM. The CDR3 reads CASSFGRLNEKLFF. CDR3 nucleotides: TGTGCCAGCAGTTTCGGCAGATTAAATGAAAAACTGTTTTTT. The variable domain in full, with the rest retrieved from reference TRBV28 and TRBJ1-4, is DVKVTQSSRYLVKRTGEKVFLECVQDMDHENMFWYRQDPGLGLRLIYFSYDVKMKEKGDIPEGYSVSREKKERFSLILESASTNQTSMYLCASSFGRLNEKLFFGSGTQLSVL.

The rearrangement links TRBV11-2 to TRBJ2-7, with a possible D match to TRBD1 (5 bases). The CDR3 consists of 14 residues. Trimming took 2 bases from V and 4 from J, leaving 12 bases between them. CDR1 SGHAT and CDR2 FQNNGV come from the germline V gene. The CDR3 nucleotides are TGTGCCAGCAGCTTAACGAACCAGGGATACGAGCAGTACTTC. It yields the protein CASSLTNQGYEQYF.

The V call is TRBV4-1, the J call TRBJ1-2, with TRBD1 matching 8 bases. V lost 1 base to trimming and J lost 8 bases; unmatched junction nucleotides: 6. This CDR3 contains 14 residues. Looked up from germline, CDR1 is MGHRA and CDR2 is YSYEKL. This CDR3 is CASSQGTGTKGYTF. The CDR3 coding sequence is TGCGCCAGCAGCCAAGGGACAGGGACGAAGGGCTACACCTTC.

The chain employs TRBV6-6 and TRBJ2-3; D uncertain. The V end was cut by 6 bases, the J end by 3 bases, with 4 bases between. The CDR3 is 11 residues long. Germline V gene data show CDR1 as MNHNY and CDR2 as SVGAGI (reference sequence). The CDR3 here is CASSSTDTQYF. CDR3 sequence (DNA): TGTGCCAGCAGCTCGACAGATACGCAGTATTTT.

The chain couples TRBV4-1 to TRBJ1-1; possibly TRBD1 for D (5 bases). The V gene lost 4 bases and the J gene lost 1 base, with 10 bases spanning the gap. The CDR3 consists of 14 residues. Germline CDR1 reads MGHRA; CDR2 reads YSYEKL. CDR3 residues: CASSPGTGNTEAFF. The CDR3 coding sequence is TGCGCCAGCAGCCCCGGGACGGGGAACACTGAAGCTTTCTTT.

The rearrangement links TRBV9 to TRBJ2-2, with TRBD1 matching over 10 bases. The V and J ends lost 2 bases and 3 bases, in that order; junction bases with no gene match: 13. The germline V gene encodes CDR1 SGDLS and CDR2 YYNGEE. The CDR3 sequence is 19 residues long. The CDR3 DNA is TGTGCCAGCAGCGTCCCCCGATTCCGACAGGGGGCAGACACCGGGGAGCTGTTTTTT. This translates into CASSVPRFRQGADTGELFF.

The CDR3 spells CASSAEGQGGVGGELFF. Written as DNA, the CDR3 is TGTGCCAGCAGCGCGGAGGGACAGGGAGGGGTAGGCGGGGAGCTGTTTTTT. V usage is TRBV5-5 and J usage is TRBJ2-2; 9 bases align to TRBD1. This CDR3 has 17 amino acids. V lost 4 bases and J lost 7; bases outside the gene matches: 14. The germline V gene has CDR1 SGHKS and CDR2 YYEKEE (reference sequence). The full variable domain, with the rest looked up from reference TRBV5-5 and TRBJ2-2, is DAGVTQSPTHLIKTRGQQVTLRCSPISGHKSVSWYQQVLGQGPQFIFQYYEKEERGRGNFPDRFSARQFPNYSSELNVNALLLGDSALYLCASSAEGQGGVGGELFFGEGSRLTVL.

This chain joins TRBV6-5 and TRBJ1-6; tentative D call: TRBD1 (5 bases). Trimming took off 4 bases at V and 7 bases at J, with 17 bases between the two ends. This CDR3 spans 16 amino acids. Germline values: CDR1 MNHEY, CDR2 SVGAGI. CDR3: CASSSPMGQANSPLHF. CDR3 DNA: TGTGCCAGCAGTTCTCCCATGGGGCAGGCAAATTCACCCCTCCACTTT.

About this clone: Other nucleotide sequences from this sample produce the same CDR3. The V call is TRBV9, the J call TRBJ1-6; no firm D call. The V gene's germline CDR1 is SGDLS and CDR2 YYNGEE. The V end was cut by 8 bases, the J end by 5 bases, with 14 bases between. The CDR3 is 14 amino acids. CDR3 in amino acids: CASSLLSNNSPLHF. In DNA form, the CDR3 reads TGTGCCAGTAGCCTCCTCAGCAATAATTCACCCCTCCACTTT. Based on the CDR3 plus reference TRBV9 and TRBJ1-6, the full variable domain is DSGVTQTPKHLITATGQRVTLRCSPRSGDLSVYWYQQSLDQGLQFLIQYYNGEERAKGNILERFSAQQFPDLHSELNLSSLELGDSALYFCASSLLSNNSPLHFGNGTRLTVT.

The V call is TRBV4-1, the J call TRBJ2-2, with D hard to call. Trimming took 1 base from V and 4 from J, leaving 16 bases between them. CDR1 and CDR2 from the germline V gene are MGHRA and YSYEKL. There are 17 residues in the CDR3. The CDR3 loop is CASSQVDIGFTTGELFF. The CDR3 bases are TGCGCCAGCAGCCAAGTTGACATTGGGTTTACCACCGGGGAGCTGTTTTTT.

The V and J genes are TRBV9 and TRBJ2-7; perhaps D is TRBD1 or TRBD2 (6 bases each). The V end was cut by 1 base, the J end by 0 bases, with 14 bases between. Germline CDR1 reads SGDLS; CDR2 reads YYNGEE. The CDR3 spans 16 residues. CDR3 coding DNA: TGTGCCAGCAGCGTAAGTTTAGGGGGGAGCTCCTACGAGCAGTACTTC. Its translation is CASSVSLGGSSYEQYF.

V usage is TRBV6-5 and J usage is TRBJ1-1; weak D call: TRBD1 (6 bases). Germline V gene lookup returns CDR1 MNHEY and CDR2 SVGAGI. V was pared by 2 bases and J by 5 bases, with 18 bases between. CDR3 length: 16 residues. CDR3 residues: CASSYPLLGAGTEAFF. Here the CDR3 DNA reads TGTGCCAGCAGTTACCCCCTTCTGGGGGCGGGAACTGAAGCTTTCTTT.

The genes are TRBV7-2 and TRBJ2-5, with 8 nucleotides matching TRBD2. The CDR3 contains 16 residues. V lost 1 base and J lost 2; bases outside the gene matches: 6. Germline CDR1 reads SGHTA; CDR2 reads FQGNSA. CDR3 DNA sequence: TGTGCCAGCAGCTTAGAGCTGGCGGGGGGACAAGAGACCCAGTACTTC. Translating it yields CASSLELAGGQETQYF.

The chain recombines TRBV4-2 with TRBJ2-2; 10 nucleotides align to TRBD2. The trim removed 0 bases at V and 6 bases at J, leaving 16 bases unmatched. The CDR3 covers 20 residues. Germline loops: CDR1 LGHNA, CDR2 YNFKEQ. CDR3 region: CASSQDLGVAGGLIPGELFF. In nucleotides, the CDR3 is TGTGCCAGCAGCCAAGATCTTGGGGTAGCGGGGGGTCTCATCCCCGGGGAGCTGTTTTTT.

This chain uses TRBV2 with TRBJ2-7; no clear D. Germline values: CDR1 SNHLY, CDR2 FYNNEI. This CDR3 has 15 amino acids. Trimming removed 6 bases from V and 4 bases from J, with 19 bases in between. The CDR3 DNA follows: TGTGCCAGCAGCGATCTAATCCGGTTCGGGTACGAGCAGTACTTC. It encodes CASSDLIRFGYEQYF. Combining the CDR3 with reference TRBV2 and TRBJ2-7 gives the whole variable domain EPEVTQTPSHQVTQMGQEVILRCVPISNHLYFYWYRQILGQKVEFLVSFYNNEISEKSEIFDDQFSVERPDGSNFTLKIRSTKLEDSAMYFCASSDLIRFGYEQYFGPGTRLTVT.

The rearrangement links TRBV6-5 to TRBJ2-7; maybe TRBD1 (6 bases). From germline, CDR1 is MNHEY and CDR2 SVGAGI. The V end was cut by 9 bases, the J end by 0 bases, with 15 bases between. The CDR3 has 14 residues. The CDR3 coding sequence is TGTGCCAGGGCCCGGGACACCCTCTCCTACGAGCAGTACTTC. This gives the protein CARARDTLSYEQYF.

This clone showed up just a few times. The rearrangement joins TRBV9 to TRBJ2-1; 8 nucleotides line up with TRBD2. V shed 0 bases, J shed 7 bases, and the junction held 6 bases outside the gene matches. The CDR3 is made up of 15 amino acids. CDR1 is SGDLS, CDR2 YYNGEE, per germline. In nucleotides, the CDR3 is TGTGCCAGCAGCGTAGACAGCGGGGGCTGGAATGAGCAGTTCTTC. This codes for CASSVDSGGWNEQFF.

This chain connects TRBV2 to TRBJ2-2, with D perhaps TRBD1 (5 bases). Trimming removed 1 base from V and 0 bases from J, with 9 bases in between. Germline lookup yields CDR1 SNHLY and CDR2 FYNNEI. The CDR3 length is 16 residues. CDR3 nucleotides: TGTGCCAGCAGTGAAGAGAGACAGCCGAACACCGGGGAGCTGTTTTTT. Protein sequence: CASSEERQPNTGELFF.